The 26 T cell receptor beta chains given below trace back to one sample, sequenced in a study of cytomegalovirus exposure and HLA in healthy donors. This table comes from immunoSEQ multiplex PCR, and its TCRdb copy is limited to in-frame clones, with some not included. The data hold over 150,000 clones, with roughly 90% observed a single time. Sequencing was done on a sample of PBMCs. The receptor set was obtained from a man between 18 and 29 years old in good health and CMV-seropositive.

This CDR3 reads CASSSPGLAGGNTGELFF. CDR3 nucleotide sequence: TGTGCCAGCAGTTCTCCCGGACTAGCGGGAGGAAACACCGGGGAGCTGTTTTTT. The chain carries TRBV6-7 and TRBJ2-2, with 14 nucleotides matching TRBD2. TRBV6-7 is sorted into the ORF group, with uncertain function. CDR3 size: 18 residues. V lost 4 bases and J lost 2; bases outside the gene matches: 6.

This chain uses TRBV5-1 with TRBJ2-1; D is unclear. Per germline, CDR1 SGHRS and CDR2 YFSETQ. This CDR3 is 13 amino acids long. The V gene lost 5 bases and the J gene lost 6 bases, with 12 bases spanning the gap. The CDR3 sequence: CASSFRIGNEQFF. CDR3 in DNA: TGCGCCAGCAGTTTCCGAATCGGCAATGAGCAGTTCTTC.

The chain is built from TRBV29-1 and TRBJ2-3; TRBD1 matches at 9 bases. The V gene end was trimmed by 4 bases and the J gene end by 4 bases; junction bases not matched to a gene: 9. In germline, CDR1 is SQVTM, CDR2 ANQGSEA. The CDR3 loop spans 15 amino acids. The CDR3 DNA follows: TGCAGCGTTGGGGTGCACAGGGGGCTGGCAGATACGCAGTATTTT. Its translation is CSVGVHRGLADTQYF.

This clone was picked up one time. J is TRBJ1-5 and V is TRBV30, with unresolved D. V gave up 2 bases and J gave up 3 bases, with 14 bases separating them. CDR1 is GTSNPN and CDR2 is SVGIG in the germline V gene (reference sequence). The CDR3 contains 15 residues. CDR3 sequence: CAWSTGIVSNQPQHF. CDR3 DNA sequence: TGTGCCTGGAGTACCGGGATAGTTTCCAATCAGCCCCAGCATTTT.

The chain uses TRBV28 and TRBJ2-7, with a tentative D call TRBD2 (7 bases). Trimming took off 5 bases at V and 0 bases at J, with 8 bases between the two ends. From germline, CDR1 is MDHEN and CDR2 SYDVKM. This CDR3 is 13 amino acids long. The CDR3 bases are TGTGCCAGCAGTGGGGGGGCCTCCTACGAGCAGTACTTC. Protein sequence: CASSGGASYEQYF.

The V call is TRBV4-1, the J call TRBJ2-1; 13 nucleotides align to TRBD2. The CDR3 extends over 22 amino acids. The V gene's germline CDR1 is MGHRA and CDR2 YSYEKL. The trim removed 1 base at V and 0 bases at J, leaving 15 bases unmatched. The CDR3 nucleotides read TGCGCCAGCAGCCAAGTTTGGCTGAGGACTAGCGGGAGTAAGAGCTCCTACAATGAGCAGTTCTTC. Its translation is CASSQVWLRTSGSKSSYNEQFF.

V usage is TRBV10-1 and J usage is TRBJ2-1; 12 bases align to TRBD2. The germline V gene encodes CDR1 WNHNN and CDR2 SYGVQD (reference sequence). V lost 2 bases, J lost 13 bases, and 9 bases stayed unmatched. This CDR3 region has 15 residues. The CDR3 sequence is CASSETIGLAGYQFF. CDR3 nucleotides: TGCGCCAGCAGTGAGACTATAGGACTAGCGGGATATCAGTTCTTC.

The CDR3 region is CASRVTGVLGETQYF. CDR3 DNA: TGTGCCAGTAGGGTGACAGGGGTACTCGGAGAGACCCAGTACTTC. This sequence joins TRBV19 and TRBJ2-5; 8 positions match TRBD1. This CDR3 is 15 amino acids long. Germline CDR1 and CDR2: LNHDA and SQIVND (reference sequence). Germline trimming cut 6 bases from V and 4 bases from J; bases unmatched to any gene: 10.

The rearrangement links TRBV6-5 to TRBJ1-1; 7 nucleotides match TRBD1. The CDR3 spans 14 residues. V lost 6 bases and J lost 0; bases outside the gene matches: 4. CDR1 MNHEY and CDR2 SVGAGI come from the germline V gene. As DNA, the CDR3 is TGTGCCAGCAGGAACAGGGGTTTGAACACTGAAGCTTTCTTT. Translated, it gives CASRNRGLNTEAFF.

This clone appeared a single time. The chain joins TRBV19 to TRBJ2-1; maybe TRBD2 (6 bases). The CDR3 has 14 residues. CDR1 LNHDA and CDR2 SQIVND come from the germline V gene (reference sequence). V lost 5 bases, J lost 5 bases, and 13 bases lay in between. CDR3 residues: CASSYGSSNNEQFF. Written as DNA, the CDR3 is TGTGCCAGTAGTTACGGGAGCAGCAACAATGAGCAGTTCTTC. The variable domain in full, completed from reference TRBV19 and TRBJ2-1, reads DGGITQSPKYLFRKEGQNVTLSCEQNLNHDAMYWYRQDPGQGLRLIYYSQIVNDFQKGDIAEGYSVSREKKESFPLTVTSAQKNPTAFYLCASSYGSSNNEQFFGPGTRLTVL.

The rearrangement joins TRBV28 to TRBJ2-7, with a tentative D call TRBD2 (6 bases). This CDR3 comprises 15 residues. Trimming took 4 bases from V and 0 from J, leaving 13 bases between them. CDR1 and CDR2 from the germline V gene are MDHEN and SYDVKM. The CDR3 sequence: CASSSIAESSYEQYF. For the CDR3, the DNA is TGTGCCAGCAGTTCGATAGCGGAAAGCTCCTACGAGCAGTACTTC.

The chain carries TRBV11-3 and TRBJ2-1, with D possibly matching TRBD2 (5 bases). Per the germline V gene, CDR1 is SGHNT and CDR2 is YENEEA. V dropped 1 base and J dropped 10 bases, with 11 bases sitting between them. The CDR3 has 13 amino acids. For the CDR3, the DNA is TGTGCCAGCAGCTTAGGTCCTAGCAGGGAGCAGTTCTTC. Its protein is CASSLGPSREQFF.

The chain links TRBV7-9 to TRBJ2-3; no firm D call. The V end was cut by 1 base, the J end by 4 bases, with 3 bases between. This CDR3 region has 12 residues. CDR1 SEHNR and CDR2 FQNEAQ come from the germline V gene (reference sequence). CDR3: CASSLGADTQYF. CDR3 in DNA: TGTGCCAGCAGCTTAGGAGCAGATACGCAGTATTTT.

The chain couples TRBV15 to TRBJ2-1; the D is unclear. The germline gives CDR1 LNHNV, CDR2 YYDKDF (reference sequence). V shed 0 bases and J shed 1 base, with 10 bases lying between them. CDR3 length: 16 amino acids. The CDR3 DNA is TGTGCCACCAGCAGAGATCCCCCGGGTTCCTACAATGAGCAGTTCTTC. The encoded protein is CATSRDPPGSYNEQFF.

The gene calls are TRBV10-1 and TRBJ1-1, with D perhaps matching TRBD1 (6 bases). The CDR3 spans 14 residues. V was pared by 3 bases and J by 10 bases, with 18 bases between. Germline V CDR1 and CDR2: WNHNN, SYGVQD (reference sequence). CDR3 in amino acids: CASSDYDRTSGAFF. CDR3 sequence (DNA): TGCGCCAGCAGTGATTATGACAGGACGAGCGGAGCTTTCTTT.

The CDR3 sequence: CASREWTSGETQYF. The CDR3 DNA follows: TGTGCCAGCAGGGAGTGGACTAGCGGAGAGACCCAGTACTTC. This chain uses TRBV28 with TRBJ2-5, with 10 nucleotides matching TRBD2. The V gene's germline CDR1 is MDHEN and CDR2 SYDVKM. Unmatched junction bases numbered 5, after V lost 6 bases and J lost 4 bases. This CDR3 region has 14 residues. Filled out from reference TRBV28 and TRBJ2-5, the complete variable domain reads DVKVTQSSRYLVKRTGEKVFLECVQDMDHENMFWYRQDPGLGLRLIYFSYDVKMKEKGDIPEGYSVSREKKERFSLILESASTNQTSMYLCASREWTSGETQYFGPGTRLLVL.

This chain links TRBV7-9 with TRBJ2-1; TRBD2 matches 7 bases. CDR1 and CDR2 (germline): SEHNR, FQNEAQ (reference sequence). V lost 4 bases to trimming and J lost 15 bases; unmatched junction nucleotides: 15. The CDR3 covers 14 residues. In DNA, the CDR3 is TGTGCCAGCAGCTCCCTACCCAACGGCGGGAGTCTGTTCTTC. Translation: CASSSLPNGGSLFF.

The chain recombines TRBV5-1 with TRBJ2-1, with D perhaps TRBD1 (5 bases). The CDR3 runs to 12 residues. V dropped 5 bases and J dropped 9 bases, with 12 bases sitting between them. Germline assignment: CDR1 SGHRS and CDR2 YFSETQ. The CDR3 DNA is TGCGCCAGCAGTCCCGCCCAGGGTGAGCAGTTCTTC. It codes for CASSPAQGEQFF.

The J gene is TRBJ2-2, the V gene TRBV2; D is unclear. Per the germline V gene, CDR1 is SNHLY and CDR2 is FYNNEI. The CDR3 consists of 14 residues. V lost 2 bases and J 1 base, leaving 5 bases between the germline ends. The CDR3, as DNA: TGTGCCAGCAGTGAATTAATGAACACCGGGGAGCTGTTTTTT. Translating gives CASSELMNTGELFF.

The chain recombines TRBV6-1 with TRBJ2-1; 11 bases match TRBD1. Germline V gene sequence: CDR1 MNHNS, CDR2 SASEGT. Unmatched junction bases numbered 7, after V lost 5 bases and J lost 7 bases. The CDR3 sequence is 15 residues long. Here the CDR3 DNA reads TGTGCCAGCAGTTTAGGACAGGGGGCCGGTAATGAGCAGTTCTTC. It is translated as CASSLGQGAGNEQFF.

J is TRBJ2-5 and V is TRBV20-1; perhaps TRBD2 as D (5 bases). Trimming stripped 6 bases from V and 6 bases from J, with 11 bases between. The CDR3 has 11 amino acids. The germline gives CDR1 DFQATT, CDR2 SNEGSKA (reference sequence). The CDR3 loop reads CSAPAGKTQYF. The CDR3 nucleotides are TGCAGTGCCCCCGCCGGGAAGACCCAGTACTTC.

The rearrangement uses TRBV7-9 and TRBJ1-4; 7 positions match TRBD1. V shed 8 bases, J shed 2 bases, and the junction held 2 bases outside the gene matches. CDR1 SEHNR and CDR2 FQNEAQ come from the germline V gene (reference sequence). The CDR3 runs to 13 residues. CDR3 nucleotides: TGTGCCAGCGGGGGACAGACTAATGAAAAACTGTTTTTT. The encoded protein is CASGGQTNEKLFF.

The chain recombines TRBV9 with TRBJ1-1; 9 positions match TRBD1. Germline CDR1 SGDLS, CDR2 YYNGEE. J lost 0 bases, V lost 4 bases, and 7 bases had no gene match. The CDR3 covers 16 residues. CDR3 sequence: CASSPRTGVMNTEAFF. CDR3 in DNA: TGTGCCAGCAGCCCCCGGACAGGGGTAATGAACACTGAAGCTTTCTTT.

This sequence joins TRBV6-6 and TRBJ1-5; 10 nucleotides agree with TRBD1. CDR3 size: 16 residues. The germline gives CDR1 MNHNY, CDR2 SVGAGI (reference sequence). The V and J ends lost 8 bases and 7 bases, in that order; junction bases with no gene match: 14. The CDR3 sequence: CASVYSRDRGRQPQHF. The DNA of the CDR3 is TGTGCCAGCGTTTATAGTCGGGACAGGGGAAGACAGCCCCAGCATTTT.

The chain's CDR3 is CATKPRQDNEQFF. CDR3 coding DNA: TGTGCCACTAAACCGAGACAGGACAATGAGCAGTTCTTC. The V gene is TRBV10-3, the J gene TRBJ2-1, with D perhaps TRBD1 (6 bases). Germline CDR1 ENHRY, CDR2 SYGVKD. The CDR3 is 13 amino acids. V dropped 10 bases and J dropped 5 bases, with 15 bases sitting between them.

The V call is TRBV28, the J call TRBJ2-7; 9 nucleotides align to TRBD1. CDR1 is MDHEN and CDR2 is SYDVKM in the germline V gene. The CDR3 runs 14 residues. With V trimmed by 4 bases and J by 7 bases, 8 bases remained unmatched. The CDR3 is CASSSIRQGVEQYF. In nucleotides, the CDR3 is TGTGCCAGCAGTTCCATTCGACAGGGGGTTGAGCAGTACTTC. Variable domain in full (rest from reference TRBV28 and TRBJ2-7): DVKVTQSSRYLVKRTGEKVFLECVQDMDHENMFWYRQDPGLGLRLIYFSYDVKMKEKGDIPEGYSVSREKKERFSLILESASTNQTSMYLCASSSIRQGVEQYFGPGTRLTVT.